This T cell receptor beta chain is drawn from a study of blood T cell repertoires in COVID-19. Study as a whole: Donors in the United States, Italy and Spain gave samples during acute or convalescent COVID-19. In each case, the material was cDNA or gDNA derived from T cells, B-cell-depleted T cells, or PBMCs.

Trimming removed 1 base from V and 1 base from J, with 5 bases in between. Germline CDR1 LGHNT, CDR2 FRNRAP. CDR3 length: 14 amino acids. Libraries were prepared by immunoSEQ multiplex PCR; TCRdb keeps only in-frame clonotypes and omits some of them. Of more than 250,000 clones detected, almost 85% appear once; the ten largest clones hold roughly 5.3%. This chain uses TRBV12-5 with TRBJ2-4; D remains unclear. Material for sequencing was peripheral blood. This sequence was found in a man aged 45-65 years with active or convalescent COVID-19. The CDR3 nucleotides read TGTGCTAGTGGTTTGGGTGAGGCCAAAAACATTCAGTACTTC. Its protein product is CASGLGEAKNIQYF.